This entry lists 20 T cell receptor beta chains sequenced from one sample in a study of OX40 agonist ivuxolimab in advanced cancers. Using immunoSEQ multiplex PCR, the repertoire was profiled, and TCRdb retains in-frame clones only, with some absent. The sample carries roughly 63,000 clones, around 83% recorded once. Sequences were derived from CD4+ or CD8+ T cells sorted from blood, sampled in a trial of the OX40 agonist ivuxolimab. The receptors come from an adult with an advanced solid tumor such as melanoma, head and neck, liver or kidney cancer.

The CDR3 loop reads CASNSHQGALGGYTF. The CDR3 DNA is TGTGCCAGCAACTCTCATCAGGGGGCGCTTGGAGGCTACACCTTC. This sequence joins TRBV28 and TRBJ1-2; TRBD1 aligns across 8 bases. Germline V gene sequence: CDR1 MDHEN, CDR2 SYDVKM. The CDR3 contains 15 residues. V was pared by 7 bases and J by 8 bases, with 15 bases of the junction left unmatched.

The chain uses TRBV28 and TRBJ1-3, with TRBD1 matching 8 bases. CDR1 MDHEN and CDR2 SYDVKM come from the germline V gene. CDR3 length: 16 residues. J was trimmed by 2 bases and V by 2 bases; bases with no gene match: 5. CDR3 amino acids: CASSLPTGAAGNTIYF. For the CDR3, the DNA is TGTGCCAGCAGTTTACCGACAGGGGCCGCTGGAAACACCATATATTTT.

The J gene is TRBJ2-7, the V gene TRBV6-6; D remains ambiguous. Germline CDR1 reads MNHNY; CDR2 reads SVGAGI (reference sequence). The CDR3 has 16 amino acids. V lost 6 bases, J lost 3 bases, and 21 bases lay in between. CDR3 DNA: TGTGCCAGCAGCCTAGGACCGCCGCTAAGTGGCTACGAGCAGTACTTC. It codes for CASSLGPPLSGYEQYF.

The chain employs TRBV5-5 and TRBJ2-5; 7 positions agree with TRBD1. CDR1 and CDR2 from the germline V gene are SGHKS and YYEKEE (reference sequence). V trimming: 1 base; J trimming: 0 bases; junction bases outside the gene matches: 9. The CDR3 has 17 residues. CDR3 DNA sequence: TGTGCCAGCAGCTTGCGGGACAGTCGGGCCTACCAAGAGACCCAGTACTTC. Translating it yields CASSLRDSRAYQETQYF.

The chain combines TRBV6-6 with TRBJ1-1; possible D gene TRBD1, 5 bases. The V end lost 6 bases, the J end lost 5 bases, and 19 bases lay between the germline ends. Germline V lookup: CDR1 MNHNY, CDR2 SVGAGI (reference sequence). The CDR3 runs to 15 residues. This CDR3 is CASSPFNMGGTEAFF. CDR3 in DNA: TGTGCCAGCAGCCCCTTTAATATGGGGGGAACTGAAGCTTTCTTT.

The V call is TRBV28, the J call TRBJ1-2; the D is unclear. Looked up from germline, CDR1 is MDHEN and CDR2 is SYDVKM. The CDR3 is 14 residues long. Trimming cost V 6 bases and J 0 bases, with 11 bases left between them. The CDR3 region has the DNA TGTGCCAGCAGCCGAGCGACTTCTAACTATGGCTACACCTTC. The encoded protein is CASSRATSNYGYTF.

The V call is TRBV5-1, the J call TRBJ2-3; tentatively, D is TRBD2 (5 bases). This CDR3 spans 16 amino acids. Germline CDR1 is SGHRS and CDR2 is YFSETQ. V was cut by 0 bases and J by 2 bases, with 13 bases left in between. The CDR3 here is CASSLGAGWDTDTQYF. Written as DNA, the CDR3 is TGCGCCAGCAGCTTGGGTGCGGGTTGGGACACAGATACGCAGTATTTT.

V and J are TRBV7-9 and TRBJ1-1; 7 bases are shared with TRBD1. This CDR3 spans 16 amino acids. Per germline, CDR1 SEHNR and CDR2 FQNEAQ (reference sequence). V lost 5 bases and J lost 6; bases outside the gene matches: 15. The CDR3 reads CASSPGGAAGYAEAFF. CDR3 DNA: TGTGCCAGCAGCCCAGGGGGGGCGGCGGGGTACGCTGAAGCTTTCTTT.

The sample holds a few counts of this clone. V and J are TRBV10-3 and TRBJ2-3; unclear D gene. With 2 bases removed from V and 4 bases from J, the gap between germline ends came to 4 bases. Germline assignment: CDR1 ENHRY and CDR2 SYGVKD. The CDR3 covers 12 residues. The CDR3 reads CAISEQSDTQYF. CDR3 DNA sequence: TGTGCCATCAGTGAGCAATCAGATACGCAGTATTTT.

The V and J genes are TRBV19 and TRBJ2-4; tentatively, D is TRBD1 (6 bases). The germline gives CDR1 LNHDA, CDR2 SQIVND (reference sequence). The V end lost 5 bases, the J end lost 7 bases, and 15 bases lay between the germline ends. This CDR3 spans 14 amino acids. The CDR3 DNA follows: TGTGCCAGTAGTTCACCAGGGGAGACGAACATTCAGTACTTC. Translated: CASSSPGETNIQYF.

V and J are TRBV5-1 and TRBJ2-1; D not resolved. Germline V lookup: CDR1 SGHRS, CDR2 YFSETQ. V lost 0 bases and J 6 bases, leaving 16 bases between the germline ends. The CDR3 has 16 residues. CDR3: CASSLDGIPSINEQFF. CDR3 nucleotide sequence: TGCGCCAGCAGCTTGGATGGGATACCCAGTATCAATGAGCAGTTCTTC.

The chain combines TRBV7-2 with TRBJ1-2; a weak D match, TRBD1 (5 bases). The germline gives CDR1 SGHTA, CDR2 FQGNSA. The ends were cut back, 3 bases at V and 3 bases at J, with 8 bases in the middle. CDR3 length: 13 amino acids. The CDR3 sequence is CASSLGTDYGYTF. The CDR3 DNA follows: TGTGCCAGCAGCTTGGGGACGGACTATGGCTACACCTTC.

DNA of the CDR3: TGTGCCAGCAGCGACTATTCGACAGGACAATCCTACGAGCAGTACTTC. It is translated as CASSDYSTGQSYEQYF. The chain combines TRBV11-2 with TRBJ2-5; possibly TRBD1 for D (6 bases). The J call may be mistaken, given a closer DNA end match to TRBJ2-7. This CDR3 spans 16 amino acids. Germline V gene data show CDR1 as SGHAT and CDR2 as FQNNGV.

The CDR3 DNA reads TGTGCCAGCAGCTTAGGGAATTGGGAAGATACGCAGTATTTT. Its protein is CASSLGNWEDTQYF. The chain combines TRBV7-6 with TRBJ2-3; D is ambiguous. CDR1 is SGHVS and CDR2 is FNYEAQ in the germline V gene. This CDR3 has 14 residues. The V and J ends lost 1 base and 5 bases respectively, with 10 bases between them.

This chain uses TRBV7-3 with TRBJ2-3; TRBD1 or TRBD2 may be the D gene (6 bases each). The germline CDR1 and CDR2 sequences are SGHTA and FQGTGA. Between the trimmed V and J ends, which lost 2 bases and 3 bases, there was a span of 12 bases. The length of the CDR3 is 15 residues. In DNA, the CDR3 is TGTGCCAGCAGCTTATCGGGGGCAGGGACAGATACGCAGTATTTT. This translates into CASSLSGAGTDTQYF.

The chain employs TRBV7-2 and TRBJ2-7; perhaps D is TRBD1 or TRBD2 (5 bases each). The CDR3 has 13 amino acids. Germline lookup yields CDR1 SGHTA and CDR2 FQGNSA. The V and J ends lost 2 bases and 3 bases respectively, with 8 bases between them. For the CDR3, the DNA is TGTGCCAGCAGCTTACCGGGGCTCTACGAGCAGTACTTC. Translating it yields CASSLPGLYEQYF. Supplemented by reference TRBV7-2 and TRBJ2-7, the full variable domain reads GAGVSQSPSNKVTEKGKDVELRCDPISGHTALYWYRQSLGQGLEFLIYFQGNSAPDKSGLPSDRFSAERTGGSVSTLTIQRTQQEDSAVYLCASSLPGLYEQYFGPGTRLTVT.

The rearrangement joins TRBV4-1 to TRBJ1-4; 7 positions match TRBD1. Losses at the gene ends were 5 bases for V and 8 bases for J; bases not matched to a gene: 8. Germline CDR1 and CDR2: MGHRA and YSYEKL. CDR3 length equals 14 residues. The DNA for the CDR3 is TGCGCCAGCAGCGTCAGAGGGGGCCAAGAAAAACTGTTTTTT. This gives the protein CASSVRGGQEKLFF.

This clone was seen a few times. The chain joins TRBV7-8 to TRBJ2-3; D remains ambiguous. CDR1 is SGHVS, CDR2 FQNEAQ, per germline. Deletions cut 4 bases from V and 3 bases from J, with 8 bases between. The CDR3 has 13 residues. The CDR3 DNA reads TGTGCCAGCAGCTCTCCGTTTACAGATACGCAGTATTTT. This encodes CASSSPFTDTQYF.

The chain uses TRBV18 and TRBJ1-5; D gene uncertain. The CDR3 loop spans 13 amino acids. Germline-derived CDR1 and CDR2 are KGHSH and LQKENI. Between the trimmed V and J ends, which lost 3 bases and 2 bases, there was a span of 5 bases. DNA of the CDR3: TGTGCCAGCTCACCCGCTGGCAATCAGCCCCAGCATTTT. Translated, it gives CASSPAGNQPQHF. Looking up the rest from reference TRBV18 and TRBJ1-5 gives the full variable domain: NAGVMQNPRHLVRRRGQEARLRCSPMKGHSHVYWYRQLPEEGLKFMVYLQKENIIDESGMPKERFSAEFPKEGPSILRIQQVVRGDSAAYFCASSPAGNQPQHFGDGTRLSIL.

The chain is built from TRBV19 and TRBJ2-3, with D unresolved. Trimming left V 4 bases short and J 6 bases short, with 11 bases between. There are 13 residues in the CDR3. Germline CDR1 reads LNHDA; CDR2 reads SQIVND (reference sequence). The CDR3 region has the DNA TGTGCCAGTAGTACCGCCCTCGAGGATACGCAGTATTTT. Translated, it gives CASSTALEDTQYF.